The rows below give T cell receptor beta chains drawn from one sample of a study of sequential checkpoint blockade in melanoma. Libraries were prepared by immunoSEQ multiplex PCR; TCRdb keeps only in-frame clonotypes and omits some of them. The sample carries 25,000 to 35,000 clones, approximately 83% recorded once. Sequenced here: CD8+ T cells sorted from blood (inferred from file names), sampled from a patient given nivolumab and ipilimumab in sequence. All receptors come from a human donor with melanoma. The conserved cysteine and the conserved F or W are not part of the CDR3 here. Clone sizes are given selectively: once, few, many, or a class where the clone is expanded.

v_call clone_size cdr3_aa
TRBV9 . ASSAALLQQGTDTEAF
TRBV10-3 . AISGTSGGLADNEQF
TRBV5-1 . ASSFRGRSTDTQY
TRBV15 few ATSKKTGQGYEKLF
TRBV7-2 . ASSLTGSQETRY
TRBV4-1 . ASSQEHAGVQPQH
TRBV5-4 . ASSLESGPYEQY
TRBV14 . ASSQDLTGVDEQY
TRBV6-5 . ASRVGQNTEAF
TRBV6-5 . ASRLAGAGELF
TRBV9 . ASSVGGGLGDTEAF
TRBV4-1 . ASSQVGMTPIYEQY
TRBV2 . ASSIPQGLTGELF
TRBV11-2 . ASSLDDRGHGYEQY
TRBV5-4 once ASSFSLGNTIY
TRBV27 . ASSLTGGAYNEQF
TRBV25-1 . ASSGSGLAGELF
TRBV19 . ASSLLGGGDREQY
TRBV7-2 . ASSPGTGGNEKLF
TRBV9 . ASSGETSGSTHEQF
TRBV4-3 . ASSHDRVTGANVLT
TRBV7-8 . ASSLSVGAVGNTIY
TRBV4-3 . ASSQVSGGTYNEQF
TRBV7-6 . ASSSWGDNEKLF
TRBV5-4 . ASSLGGPGNTIY
TRBV7-9 . ASSLAPNNEQF
TRBV6-5 . ASRVTGGINIQY
TRBV9 . ASSPRGRNTEAF
TRBV9 . ASSLFSGPINEQF
TRBV19 . ASSIASTGELF
TRBV29-1 . SVGERNTGELF
TRBV2 . ASSEAGGERNEQF
TRBV28 . ASSFHAPTRNYGYT
TRBV19 . ASSGVQGGNEQF
TRBV19 . ASSLGGGTEAF
TRBV7-2 . ASSQDRAGGLDEQY
TRBV19 once ATWDRGNSPLH
TRBV10-3 . ATRQGRGTEAF
TRBV7-2 . ASSFTYEQY
TRBV7-2 . ASSLQGGYGYT
TRBV28 . ASSLTPSDSYNEQF
TRBV19 few ASSPSVFGNQPQH
TRBV6-5 . ASSYSGQFYGYT
TRBV19 . ANPLGRAYEQY
TRBV28 . ASSLRRDIYNQPQH